The 8 T cell receptor beta chains below were found in one sample sequenced in a study of tumor and adjacent non-tumor tissue in lung cancer. The library came from three nested PCR rounds adapted from ARM-PCR protocols. TCRdb used MiXCR to reprocess the multiplex PCR reads, holding one entry per CDR3 protein. Of approximately 68,000 distinct CDR3 sequences in the sample, around 80% were seen once. No cell sorting was done before RNA was extracted from the tissue. The normal lung tissue was taken more than 3 cm from the tumor edge. Input material: distant non-tumor lung tissue. These receptors came from a man aged 60 to 75 with non-small cell lung cancer.

About this clonotype: Given a much more abundant clone one base away, this may be a read error. The V gene is TRBV28, the J gene TRBJ2-4; 11 bases match TRBD2. The CDR3 contains 19 residues. Germline assignment: CDR1 MDHEN and CDR2 SYDVKM. CDR3 loop: CANSPVGGSGRVAKNIQYF. CDR3 nucleotides: TGTGCCAACAGTCCCGTTGGGGGTAGCGGGAGGGTAGCCAAAAACATTCAGTACTTC.

The chain joins TRBV4-1 to TRBJ2-5; the D is unclear. CDR1 is MGHRA and CDR2 is YSYEKL in the germline V gene. The V end was cut by 5 bases, the J end by 4 bases, with 17 bases between. The CDR3 length is 15 residues. CDR3 sequence reads: CASSVSGSIRETQYF. The CDR3 coding sequence is TGCGCCAGCAGCGTCTCCGGAAGTATCCGAGAGACCCAGTACTTC.

On this clonotype: One end of the junction is discordant with germline, which a read error may explain. The rearrangement joins TRBV6-1 to TRBJ2-6, with D hard to call. Per germline, CDR1 MNHNS and CDR2 SASEGT. The length of the CDR3 is 14 residues. CDR3 residues: CTSNDNSVANVLTF. As DNA, the CDR3 is TGTACCAGCAATGACAACTCTGTGGCCAACGTCCTGACTTTC.

Comment on this clonotype: It may be a read error: a sequence one base away is much more abundant. The chain employs TRBV5-4 and TRBJ2-2; D gene uncertain. Trimming took 4 bases from V and 1 from J, leaving 14 bases between them. The CDR3 consists of 16 residues. Germline V gives CDR1 SGHNT, CDR2 YYREEE (reference sequence). The CDR3 coding sequence is TGTGCCAGCAGCCCGCCTGGTAGGCTGAACACCGGGGAGCTGTTTTTT. It translates to CASSPPGRLNTGELFF. The full variable domain, rest sourced from reference TRBV5-4 and TRBJ2-2, is ETGVTQSPTHLIKTRGQQVTLRCSSQSGHNTVSWYQQALGQGPQFIFQYYREEENGRGNFPPRFSGLQFPNYSSELNVNALELDDSALYLCASSPPGRLNTGELFFGEGSRLTVL.

The chain is built from TRBV14 and TRBJ2-1; 11 nucleotides line up with TRBD2. The germline V gene encodes CDR1 SGHDN and CDR2 FVKESK. Unmatched junction bases numbered 11, after V lost 3 bases and J lost 7 bases. This CDR3 comprises 17 residues. CDR3 in amino acids: CASSHDRLAGPGNEQFF. CDR3 sequence (DNA): TGTGCCAGCAGCCATGACCGACTAGCGGGACCAGGGAATGAGCAGTTCTTC.

This clonotype was observed a few times. A much larger clone is a single base away; this may be a read error. CDR3 sequence: CARSPTSGRGSTDTQYF. The CDR3 bases are TGTGCCAGGAGCCCGACTAGCGGGAGAGGAAGCACAGATACGCAGTATTTT. The V call is TRBV28, the J call TRBJ2-3; 12 positions agree with TRBD2. The CDR3 totals 17 residues. V was pared by 9 bases and J by 0 bases, with 10 bases of the junction left unmatched. From germline, CDR1 is MDHEN and CDR2 SYDVKM. The complete variable domain, with remaining parts taken from reference TRBV28 and TRBJ2-3, reads DVKVTQSSRYLVKRTGEKVFLECVQDMDHENMFWYRQDPGLGLRLIYFSYDVKMKEKGDIPEGYSVSREKKERFSLILESASTNQTSMYLCARSPTSGRGSTDTQYFGPGTRLTVL.

Comment on this clonotype: Sequence at one end of the junction differs from germline and may be a read error. V is TRBV28 and J is TRBJ1-2; 7 positions match TRBD1. The CDR3 spans 14 residues. Germline CDR1 reads MDHEN; CDR2 reads SYDVKM. In DNA form, the CDR3 reads TGTCCCAACAGTTTAGCGACAGGGACCTATGGCTACGCCTTC. It specifies CPNSLATGTYGYAF.

Only one count was recorded for this clonotype. This may be a read error: a much more frequent sequence differs by one nucleotide. Here the CDR3 reads CARTPGDSGDTIYF. CDR3 in DNA: TGCGCCAGGACCCCCGGGGACTCTGGAGACACCATATATTTT. The chain carries TRBV5-1 and TRBJ1-3; perhaps TRBD1 as D (5 bases). The CDR3 is made up of 14 amino acids. Germline CDR1 and CDR2: SGHRS and YFSETQ. The variable domain in full, completed from reference TRBV5-1 and TRBJ1-3, reads KAGVTQTPRYLIKTRGQQVTLSCSPISGHRSVSWYQQTPGQGLQFLFEYFSETQRNKGNFPGRFSGRQFSNSRSEMNVSTLELGDSALYLCARTPGDSGDTIYFGEGSWLTVV.